These 4 T cell receptor beta chains share one sample of origin, sequenced in a study of cytomegalovirus exposure and HLA in healthy donors. This PCR relied on a set of 60 Vbeta primers and 13 Jbeta primers. Data came from immunoSEQ multiplex PCR; TCRdb stores just in-frame clones and leaves some out. The specimen's table records approximately 72,000 clones. The sequencing sample was made of PBMCs. These receptors were collected from a man aged 35-49 years in good health and CMV-seronegative.

The chain links TRBV5-4 to TRBJ1-1; 7 bases are shared with TRBD1. The V and J ends lost 0 bases and 3 bases, in that order; junction bases with no gene match: 2. Germline CDR1 is SGHNT and CDR2 is YYREEE (reference sequence). This CDR3 contains 14 residues. The CDR3 nucleotides are TGTGCCAGCAGCTTGGAGGGGGCGGACACTGAAGCTTTCTTT. Translated: CASSLEGADTEAFF.

The V call is TRBV7-8, the J call TRBJ2-2; D not resolved. The V and J ends lost 3 bases and 6 bases respectively, with 14 bases between them. The CDR3 is 15 amino acids. From germline, CDR1 is SGHVS and CDR2 FQNEAQ. The CDR3 protein is CASSFVRMGSGELFF. In DNA, the CDR3 is TGTGCCAGCAGCTTCGTCAGGATGGGCTCCGGGGAGCTGTTTTTT.

The V gene is TRBV29-1, the J gene TRBJ2-7; 7 bases fit TRBD1. CDR1 SQVTM and CDR2 ANQGSEA come from the germline V gene. The length of the CDR3 is 13 residues. J lost 2 bases, V lost 7 bases, and 8 bases had no gene match. The chain's CDR3 is CSGTGSSPYEQYF. Written as DNA, the CDR3 is TGCAGCGGGACAGGATCATCACCCTACGAGCAGTACTTC.

V and J are TRBV6-5 and TRBJ2-5; no definite D call. Trimming left V 3 bases short and J 4 bases short, with 9 bases between. Germline-derived CDR1 and CDR2 are MNHEY and SVGAGI. The CDR3 is 13 amino acids. CDR3 loop: CASSYRVLETQYF. Here the CDR3 DNA reads TGTGCCAGCAGTTATCGGGTATTAGAGACCCAGTACTTC.